The sequence of this T cell receptor beta chain was determined in a study of metastatic and nonmetastatic thyroid tumors. Study details: Samples came from malignant and benign thyroid patients, and repertoires were compared across blood and tumor or nodule tissue. Study results and limitations: Compared with benign nodules, malignant thyroid tumors were reported to have significantly higher TCR beta diversity in both blood and tumor.

CDR1 is LNHDA and CDR2 is SQIVND in the germline V gene (reference sequence). The CDR3 loop spans 13 amino acids. Between the trimmed V and J ends, which lost 7 bases and 1 base, there was a span of 10 bases. MiXCR reprocessed the PCR reads for TCRdb. The repertoire has some 21,000 clones, 20% to 30% of them found once; the top ten carry 15% to 20%. This clone was picked up many times. Its specificity is not known. Thyroid surgery took place with no prior treatment in any patient. The gene calls are TRBV19 and TRBJ1-1; no clear D gene. The material sequenced was blood. The receptor's source is a female donor with papillary thyroid cancer or a benign thyroid nodule (not recorded which). Some clones in this sample may be carry-over from other donors' samples. The CDR3 nucleotides are TGTGCCAGTAAGAATAGAGGGAACACTGAAGCTTTCTTT. Its protein is CASKNRGNTEAFF.